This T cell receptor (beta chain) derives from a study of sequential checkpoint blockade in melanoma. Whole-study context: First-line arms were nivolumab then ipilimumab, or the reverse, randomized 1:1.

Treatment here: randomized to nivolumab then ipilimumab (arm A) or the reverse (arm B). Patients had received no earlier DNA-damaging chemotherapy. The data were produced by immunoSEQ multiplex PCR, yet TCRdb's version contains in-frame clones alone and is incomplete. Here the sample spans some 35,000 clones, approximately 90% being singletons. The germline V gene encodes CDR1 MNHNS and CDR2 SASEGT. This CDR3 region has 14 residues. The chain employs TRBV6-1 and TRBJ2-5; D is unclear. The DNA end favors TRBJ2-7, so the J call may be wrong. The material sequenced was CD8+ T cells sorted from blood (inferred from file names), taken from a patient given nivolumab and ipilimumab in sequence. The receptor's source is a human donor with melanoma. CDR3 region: CASRSPLTPYEQYF. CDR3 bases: TGTGCCAGCCGCTCCCCGCTCACCCCCTACGAGCAGTACTTC.